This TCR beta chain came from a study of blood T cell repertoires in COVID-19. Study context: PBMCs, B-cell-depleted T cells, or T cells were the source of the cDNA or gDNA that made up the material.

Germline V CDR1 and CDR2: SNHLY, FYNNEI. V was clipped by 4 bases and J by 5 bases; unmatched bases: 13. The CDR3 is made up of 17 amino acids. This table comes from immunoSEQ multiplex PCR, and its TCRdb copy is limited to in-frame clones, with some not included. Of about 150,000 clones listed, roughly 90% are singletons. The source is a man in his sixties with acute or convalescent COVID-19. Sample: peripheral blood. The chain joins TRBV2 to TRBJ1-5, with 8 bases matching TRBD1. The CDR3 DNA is TGTGCCAGCAGTGGGGGACAGGTCCTGAGGGGCGATCAGCCCCAGCATTTT. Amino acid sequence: CASSGGQVLRGDQPQHF.